This T cell receptor beta chain was sequenced for a study of OX40 agonist ivuxolimab in advanced cancers. Study in general: Every patient in dose escalation had hepatocellular carcinoma, melanoma, renal cell or head and neck cancer. Study-level points and caveats: Near-lowest levels of clonal expansion characterized partial responders at 0.1-3.0 mg/kg. Blood T cells, both CD4+ and CD8+, expanded clonally by week 6 at 0.1 to 3.0 mg/kg.

For this clone: Its specificity is not known.

Trimming removed 1 base from V and 5 bases from J, with 20 bases in between. The CDR3 sequence is 16 residues long. Germline V CDR1 and CDR2: SQVTM, ANQGSEA. Libraries were prepared by immunoSEQ multiplex PCR; TCRdb keeps only in-frame clonotypes and omits some of them. The data show roughly 100,000 clones, roughly 95% seen once. The chain links TRBV29-1 to TRBJ1-1; D gene unclear. Specimen: CD4+ or CD8+ T cells sorted from blood, collected in a trial of the OX40 agonist ivuxolimab. This receptor was identified in an adult with an advanced solid tumor such as melanoma, head and neck, liver or kidney cancer. CDR3 sequence: CSVEGGDTEGLTEAFF. As DNA, the CDR3 is TGCAGCGTTGAAGGAGGAGACACAGAGGGCCTTACTGAAGCTTTCTTT.